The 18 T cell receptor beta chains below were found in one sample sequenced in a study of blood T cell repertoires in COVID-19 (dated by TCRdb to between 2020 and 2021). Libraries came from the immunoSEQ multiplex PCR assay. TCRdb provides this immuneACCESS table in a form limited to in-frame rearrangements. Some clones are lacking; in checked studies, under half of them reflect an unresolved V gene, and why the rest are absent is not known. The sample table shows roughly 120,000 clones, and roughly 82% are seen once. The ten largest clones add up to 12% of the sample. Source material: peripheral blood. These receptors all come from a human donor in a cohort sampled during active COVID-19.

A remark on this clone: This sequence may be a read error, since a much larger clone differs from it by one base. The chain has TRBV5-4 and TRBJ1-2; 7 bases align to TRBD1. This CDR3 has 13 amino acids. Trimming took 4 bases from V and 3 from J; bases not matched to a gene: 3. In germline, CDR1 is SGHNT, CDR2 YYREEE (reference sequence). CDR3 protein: CASSLDRDYGYTF. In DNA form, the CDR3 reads TGTGCCAGCAGCCTAGACAGGGACTATGGCTACACCTTC.

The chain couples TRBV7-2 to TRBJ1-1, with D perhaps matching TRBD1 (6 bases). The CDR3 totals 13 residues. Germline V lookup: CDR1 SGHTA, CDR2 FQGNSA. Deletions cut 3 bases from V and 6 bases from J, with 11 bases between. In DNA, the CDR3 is TGTGCCAGCAGCTTCTCAGGGGATTCTGAAGCTTTCTTT. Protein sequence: CASSFSGDSEAFF.

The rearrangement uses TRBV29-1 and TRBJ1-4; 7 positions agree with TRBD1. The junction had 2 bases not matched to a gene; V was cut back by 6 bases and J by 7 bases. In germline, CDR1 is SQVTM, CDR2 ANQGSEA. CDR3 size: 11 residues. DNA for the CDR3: TGCAGCGTGCGGACAGGTGAAAAACTGTTTTTT. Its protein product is CSVRTGEKLFF.

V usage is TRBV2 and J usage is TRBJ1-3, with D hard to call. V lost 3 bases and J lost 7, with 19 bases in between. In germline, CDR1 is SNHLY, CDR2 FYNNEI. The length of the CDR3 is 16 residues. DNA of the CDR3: TGTGCCAGCAGTGACACCCAGGCCCGAGCTTGGAACACCATATATTTT. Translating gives CASSDTQARAWNTIYF.

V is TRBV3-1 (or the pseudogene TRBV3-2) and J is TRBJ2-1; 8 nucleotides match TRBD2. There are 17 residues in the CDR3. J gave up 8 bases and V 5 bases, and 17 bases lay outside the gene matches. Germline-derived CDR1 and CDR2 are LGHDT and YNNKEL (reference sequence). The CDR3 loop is CASSSEWSSGGRYEQFF. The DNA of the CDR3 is TGTGCCAGCAGCTCCGAATGGTCGAGCGGGGGCCGGTATGAGCAGTTCTTC.

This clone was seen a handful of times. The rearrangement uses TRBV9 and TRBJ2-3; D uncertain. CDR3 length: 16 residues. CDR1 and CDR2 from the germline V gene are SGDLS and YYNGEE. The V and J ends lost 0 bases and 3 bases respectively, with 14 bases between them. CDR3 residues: CASSVAGQVGTDTQYF. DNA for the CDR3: TGTGCCAGCAGCGTAGCTGGGCAGGTTGGTACAGATACGCAGTATTTT.

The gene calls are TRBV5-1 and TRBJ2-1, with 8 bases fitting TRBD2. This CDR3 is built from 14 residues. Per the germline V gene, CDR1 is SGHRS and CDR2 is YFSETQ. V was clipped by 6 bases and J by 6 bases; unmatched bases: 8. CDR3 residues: CASNYGGAGNEQFF. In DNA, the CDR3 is TGCGCCAGCAACTACGGGGGGGCCGGCAATGAGCAGTTCTTC. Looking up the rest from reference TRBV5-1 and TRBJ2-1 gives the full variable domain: KAGVTQTPRYLIKTRGQQVTLSCSPISGHRSVSWYQQTPGQGLQFLFEYFSETQRNKGNFPGRFSGRQFSNSRSEMNVSTLELGDSALYLCASNYGGAGNEQFFGPGTRLTVL.

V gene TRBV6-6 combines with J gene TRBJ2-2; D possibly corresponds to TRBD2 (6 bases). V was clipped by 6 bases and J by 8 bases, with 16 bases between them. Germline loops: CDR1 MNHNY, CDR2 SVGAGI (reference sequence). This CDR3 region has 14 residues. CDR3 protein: CASSPAGRTGELFF. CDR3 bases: TGTGCCAGCAGCCCCGCGGGGAGGACGGGGGAGCTGTTTTTT.

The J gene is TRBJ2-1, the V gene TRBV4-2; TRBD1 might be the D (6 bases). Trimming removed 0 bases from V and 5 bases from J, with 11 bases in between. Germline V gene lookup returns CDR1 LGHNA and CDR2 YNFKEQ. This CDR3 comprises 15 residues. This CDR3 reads CASSQETTGNNEQFF. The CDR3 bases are TGTGCCAGCAGCCAAGAAACGACAGGAAACAATGAGCAGTTCTTC.

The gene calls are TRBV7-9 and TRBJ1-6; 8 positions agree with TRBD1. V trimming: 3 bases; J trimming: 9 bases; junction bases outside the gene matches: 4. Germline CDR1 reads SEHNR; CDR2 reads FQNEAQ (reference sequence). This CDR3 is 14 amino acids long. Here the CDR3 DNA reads TGTGCCAGCAGCTTGGAACAGGGGGTTTCACCCCTCCACTTT. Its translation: CASSLEQGVSPLHF.

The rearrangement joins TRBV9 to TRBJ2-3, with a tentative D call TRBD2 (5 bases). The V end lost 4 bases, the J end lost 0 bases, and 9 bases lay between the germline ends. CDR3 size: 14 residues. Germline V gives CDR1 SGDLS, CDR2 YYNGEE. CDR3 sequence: CASSPRTSTDTQYF. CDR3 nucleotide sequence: TGTGCCAGCAGCCCGCGGACTAGCACAGATACGCAGTATTTT.

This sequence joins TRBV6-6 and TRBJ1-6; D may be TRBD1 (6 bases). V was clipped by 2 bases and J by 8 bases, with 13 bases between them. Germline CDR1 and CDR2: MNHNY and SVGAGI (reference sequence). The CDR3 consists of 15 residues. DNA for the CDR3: TGTGCCAGCAGTTACACTCTGGCAGGGGATTCACCCCTCCACTTT. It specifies CASSYTLAGDSPLHF.

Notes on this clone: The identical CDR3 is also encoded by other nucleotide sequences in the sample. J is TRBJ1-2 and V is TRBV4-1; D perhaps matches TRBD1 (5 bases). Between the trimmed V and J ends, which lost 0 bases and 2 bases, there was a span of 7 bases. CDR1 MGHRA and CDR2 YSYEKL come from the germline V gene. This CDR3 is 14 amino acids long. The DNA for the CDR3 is TGCGCCAGCAGCCAAGACACAGGAAACTATGGCTACACCTTC. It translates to CASSQDTGNYGYTF.

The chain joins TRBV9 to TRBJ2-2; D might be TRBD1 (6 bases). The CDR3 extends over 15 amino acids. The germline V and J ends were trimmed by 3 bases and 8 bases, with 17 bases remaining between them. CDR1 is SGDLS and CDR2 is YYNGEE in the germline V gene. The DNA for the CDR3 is TGTGCCAGCAGCGCTACGGGACAACCGGGGGGGGAGCTGTTTTTT. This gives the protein CASSATGQPGGELFF.

The CDR3 loop reads CASSFTPGTSGGIRTQYF. The CDR3 DNA is TGTGCCAGCAGCTTTACCCCCGGGACTAGCGGGGGGATACGGACCCAGTACTTC. This chain connects TRBV7-2 to TRBJ2-5; TRBD2 matches 15 bases. V dropped 3 bases and J dropped 7; count of bases not matched to a gene: 12. Germline lookup yields CDR1 SGHTA and CDR2 FQGNSA. The CDR3 runs to 18 residues.

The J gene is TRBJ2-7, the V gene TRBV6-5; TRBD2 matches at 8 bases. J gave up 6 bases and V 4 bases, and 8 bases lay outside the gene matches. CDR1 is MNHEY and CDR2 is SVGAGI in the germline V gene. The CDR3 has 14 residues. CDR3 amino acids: CASSSLSGGVEQYF. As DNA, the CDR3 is TGTGCCAGCAGTTCACTCTCCGGGGGGGTCGAGCAGTACTTC.

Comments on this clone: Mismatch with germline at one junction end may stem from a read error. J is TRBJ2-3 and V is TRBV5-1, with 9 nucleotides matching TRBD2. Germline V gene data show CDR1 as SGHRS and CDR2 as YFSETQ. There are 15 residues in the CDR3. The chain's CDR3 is CASRLGTSSADTQYF. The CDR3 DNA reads TGCGCCAGCAGGTTGGGGACTAGCAGCGCAGATACGCAGTATTTT.

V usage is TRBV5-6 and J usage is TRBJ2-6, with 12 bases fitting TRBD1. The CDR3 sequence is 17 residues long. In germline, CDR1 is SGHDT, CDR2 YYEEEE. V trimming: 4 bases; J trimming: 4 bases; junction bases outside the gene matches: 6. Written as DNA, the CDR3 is TGTGCCAGCAGCGGGACAGGGGGCGCGCTGGGGGCCAACGTCCTGACTTTC. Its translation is CASSGTGGALGANVLTF.